This T cell receptor beta chain was captured by sequencing in a study of T cells after yellow fever vaccination. Across the study: Some fractions had low cell numbers, and these were prepared with SMART-Seq v4 Ultra Low Input.

Study-wide findings and caveats: The appearance of a small share of clonotypes in both CD4 and CD8 compartments was observed. Most clones from primary vaccination were detected again post-booster (around 96% CD4, approximately 90% CD8). The secondary response was weaker, and its peak arrived faster, on day 5 versus 15.

CDR1 is SGHRS, CDR2 YFSETQ, per germline. This CDR3 region has 15 residues. V lost 6 bases and J lost 1, with 16 bases in between. TCRdb processed the 5' RACE reads anew with MiXCR; each CDR3 protein has one entry. The sample records about 240,000 distinct CDR3 sequences, roughly 7.2% being singletons. This clonotype was counted at least ten times. No antigen is known for it. The chain links TRBV5-1 to TRBJ2-5; weak D call: TRBD2 (6 bases). The sample consisted of CD4+ T cells sorted from PBMCs, taken 15 days after the yellow fever booster vaccination. The receptor was isolated from a man aged 25 to 40 who received the YFV17D yellow fever vaccine. CDR3 coding DNA: TGCGCCAGCAAGCGAACGGGAGCCATCCAAGAGACCCAGTACTTC. Translation gives CASKRTGAIQETQYF.